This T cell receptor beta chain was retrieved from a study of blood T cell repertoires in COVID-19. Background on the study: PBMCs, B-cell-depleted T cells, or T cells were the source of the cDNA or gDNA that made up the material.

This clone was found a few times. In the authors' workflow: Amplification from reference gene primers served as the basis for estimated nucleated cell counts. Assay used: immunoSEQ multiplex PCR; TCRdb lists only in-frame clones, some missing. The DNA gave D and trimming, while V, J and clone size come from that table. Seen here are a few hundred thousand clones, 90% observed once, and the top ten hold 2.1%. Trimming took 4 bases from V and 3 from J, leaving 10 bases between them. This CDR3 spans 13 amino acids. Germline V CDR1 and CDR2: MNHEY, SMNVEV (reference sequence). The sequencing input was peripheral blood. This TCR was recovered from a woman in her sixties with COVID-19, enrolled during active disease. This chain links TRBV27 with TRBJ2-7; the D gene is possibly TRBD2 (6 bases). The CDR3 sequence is CASSSGLSYEQYF. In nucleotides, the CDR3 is TGTGCCAGCAGTTCGGGACTTAGCTACGAGCAGTACTTC.